These 10 T cell receptor beta chains share one sample of origin, sequenced in a study of T-cell memory formation after mild COVID-19. TCRdb reprocessed the 5' RACE reads with MiXCR, giving one entry per CDR3 protein. The table records approximately 440,000 distinct CDR3 sequences, about 19% of them present only once. The sequencing input was PBMCs or a T cell subset sorted from them (not recorded which). These receptors originate from an adult woman who had mild COVID-19 (a few samples of this study predate the infection). Cell type and time point are not known.

The sample holds one count of this clonotype. J is TRBJ2-3 and V is TRBV5-1; D call uncertain. Trimming left V 0 bases short and J 0 bases short, with 5 bases between. CDR3 length equals 14 residues. Germline values: CDR1 SGHRS, CDR2 YFSETQ. The CDR3 loop reads CASSLDFSTDTQYF. CDR3 in DNA: TGCGCCAGCAGCTTGGACTTTAGCACAGATACGCAGTATTTT.

The table lists this clonotype with a few counts. V and J are TRBV14 and TRBJ2-3, with 7 positions matching TRBD1. Germline CDR1 is SGHDN and CDR2 is FVKESK. This CDR3 spans 17 amino acids. The trim removed 1 base at V and 3 bases at J, leaving 10 bases unmatched. CDR3 in amino acids: CASSQAPDRPRTDTQYF. DNA of the CDR3: TGTGCCAGCAGCCAAGCCCCGGACAGGCCGCGGACAGATACGCAGTATTTT.

Only a few counts were recorded for this clonotype. The chain combines TRBV30 with TRBJ2-6, with TRBD1 matching over 8 bases. V gave up 7 bases and J gave up 2 bases; unmatched junction bases: 4. The CDR3 spans 14 residues. Germline V gene data show CDR1 as GTSNPN and CDR2 as SVGIG (reference sequence). The CDR3 loop is CALKTGAGANVLTF. CDR3 DNA sequence: TGTGCCTTAAAGACAGGGGCTGGGGCCAACGTCCTGACTTTC.

This clonotype was observed a few times. The chain employs TRBV9 and TRBJ2-7; 7 nucleotides agree with TRBD1. The CDR3 runs to 15 residues. Looked up from germline, CDR1 is SGDLS and CDR2 is YYNGEE. The trim removed 3 bases at V and 2 bases at J, leaving 8 bases unmatched. CDR3 protein: CASSAFRDSTYEQYF. The CDR3 DNA reads as TGTGCCAGCAGCGCCTTCCGGGACAGTACCTACGAGCAGTACTTC.

The chain employs TRBV5-1 and TRBJ1-6, with D perhaps TRBD1 (5 bases). Germline V lookup: CDR1 SGHRS, CDR2 YFSETQ. This CDR3 comprises 14 residues. With 6 bases removed from V and 6 bases from J, the gap between germline ends came to 13 bases. The CDR3 region is CASTNRDRNSPLHF. The CDR3 DNA reads as TGCGCCAGCACCAACCGGGACCGTAATTCACCCCTCCACTTT.

V and J are TRBV7-6 and TRBJ2-5, with TRBD2 as a possible D gene (5 bases). This CDR3 is 16 amino acids long. Germline loops: CDR1 SGHVS, CDR2 FNYEAQ. V was clipped by 1 base and J by 2 bases, with 14 bases between them. CDR3 amino acids: CASSLVASLVQETQYF. The CDR3 coding sequence is TGTGCCAGCAGCTTAGTAGCTAGCCTAGTTCAAGAGACCCAGTACTTC.

This clonotype came up a few times. The chain carries TRBV7-6 and TRBJ2-3, with TRBD2 matching over 7 bases. This CDR3 has 15 amino acids. Looked up from germline, CDR1 is SGHVS and CDR2 is FNYEAQ. The ends lost 3 bases at V and 2 bases at J; junction bases unmatched: 5. CDR3 amino acids: CASSLGGGHTDTQYF. In DNA form, the CDR3 reads TGTGCCAGCAGCTTGGGGGGAGGGCACACAGATACGCAGTATTTT.

The CDR3 nucleotides read TGTGCCAGCATCGTGGGGACCCCTGGGGCCAACGTCCTGACTTTC. Its protein product is CASIVGTPGANVLTF. The J gene is TRBJ2-6, the V gene TRBV7-8; tentatively, D is TRBD1 or TRBD2 (5 bases each). The V end was cut by 7 bases, the J end by 2 bases, with 12 bases between. The V gene's germline CDR1 is SGHVS and CDR2 FQNEAQ. This CDR3 spans 15 amino acids.

The chain uses TRBV20-1 and TRBJ1-1; tentatively, D is TRBD1 (6 bases). Germline V gene sequence: CDR1 DFQATT, CDR2 SNEGSKA (reference sequence). The V end lost 1 base, the J end lost 6 bases, and 18 bases lay between the germline ends. The CDR3 loop spans 15 amino acids. The CDR3 protein is CSARGGGGGQAEAFF. CDR3 DNA sequence: TGCAGTGCTAGAGGTGGTGGAGGGGGGCAGGCTGAAGCTTTCTTT.

In this sample, this clonotype turned up a few times. The rearrangement joins TRBV25-1 to TRBJ1-4; 9 bases map to TRBD1. Germline V gene sequence: CDR1 MGHDK, CDR2 SYGVNS. V trimming: 4 bases; J trimming: 7 bases; junction bases outside the gene matches: 4. The CDR3 has 14 residues. CDR3 residues: CASSARDRVEKLFF. The CDR3, as DNA: TGTGCCAGCAGTGCCCGGGACAGGGTTGAAAAACTGTTTTTT.